Detailed here is one T cell receptor beta chain. Its antigen is as yet unknown. The entry originates in a study of cytomegalovirus exposure and HLA in healthy donors. Study outcomes and limitations: The dataset shows that most TCR sequences were rare, while some public TCRs occurred in many donors. CMV serostatus was the only immune exposure information that was available. Across donors, presence/absence analyses took sequencing depth to be roughly uniform.

Primers: 60 Vbeta forward and 13 Jbeta reverse. This table comes from immunoSEQ multiplex PCR, and its TCRdb copy is limited to in-frame clones, with some not included. This sample has tens of thousands of clones; about 84% occur once, and the top ten carry 2.5% to 3%. V was cut by 7 bases and J by 7 bases, with 11 bases left in between. In germline, CDR1 is SGHTA, CDR2 FQGNSA. The length of the CDR3 is 13 residues. This TCR was recovered from a man aged 50 to 60 in good health and CMV-seronegative. The sample comprised PBMCs. This chain links TRBV7-2 with TRBJ1-6, with unresolved D. The chain's CDR3 is CASTPEANSPLHF. DNA of the CDR3: TGTGCCAGCACCCCTGAGGCGAATTCACCCCTCCACTTT.